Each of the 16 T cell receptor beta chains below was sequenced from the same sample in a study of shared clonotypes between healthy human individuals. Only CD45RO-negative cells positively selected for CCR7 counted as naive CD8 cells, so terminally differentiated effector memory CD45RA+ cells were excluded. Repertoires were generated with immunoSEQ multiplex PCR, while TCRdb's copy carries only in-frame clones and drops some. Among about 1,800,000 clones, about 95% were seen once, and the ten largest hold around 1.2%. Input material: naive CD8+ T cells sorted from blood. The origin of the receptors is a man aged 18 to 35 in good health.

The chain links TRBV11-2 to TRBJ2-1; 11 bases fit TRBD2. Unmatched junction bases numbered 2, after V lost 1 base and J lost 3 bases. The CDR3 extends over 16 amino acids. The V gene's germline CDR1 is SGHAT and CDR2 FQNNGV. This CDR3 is CASSLAGLAGYNEQFF. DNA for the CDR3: TGTGCCAGCAGCTTAGCTGGACTAGCGGGCTACAATGAGCAGTTCTTC.

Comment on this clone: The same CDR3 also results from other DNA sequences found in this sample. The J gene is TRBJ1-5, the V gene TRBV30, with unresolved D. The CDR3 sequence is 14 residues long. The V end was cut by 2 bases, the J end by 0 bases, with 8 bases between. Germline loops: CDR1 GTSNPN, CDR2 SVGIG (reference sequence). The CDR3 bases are TGTGCCTGGAGTTGGGAAAATAGCAATCAGCCCCAGCATTTT. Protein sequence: CAWSWENSNQPQHF.

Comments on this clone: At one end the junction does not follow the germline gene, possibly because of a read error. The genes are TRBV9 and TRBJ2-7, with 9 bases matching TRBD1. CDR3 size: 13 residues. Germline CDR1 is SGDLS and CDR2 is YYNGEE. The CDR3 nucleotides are TGTGCCAGCAGCCCGACCGACAGGGGGGCTCTTTATTTC. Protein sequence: CASSPTDRGALYF.

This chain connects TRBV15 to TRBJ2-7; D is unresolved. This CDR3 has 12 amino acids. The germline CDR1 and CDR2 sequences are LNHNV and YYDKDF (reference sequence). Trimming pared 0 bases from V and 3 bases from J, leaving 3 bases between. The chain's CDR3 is CATSRDNYEQYF. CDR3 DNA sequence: TGTGCCACCAGCAGAGATAACTACGAGCAGTACTTC.

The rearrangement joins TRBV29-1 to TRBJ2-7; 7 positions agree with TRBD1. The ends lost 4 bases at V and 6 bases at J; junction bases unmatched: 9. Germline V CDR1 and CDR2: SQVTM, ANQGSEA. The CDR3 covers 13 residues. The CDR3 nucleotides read TGCAGCGTTGTGACAGGGCATATCTCCGAGCAGTACTTC. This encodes CSVVTGHISEQYF.

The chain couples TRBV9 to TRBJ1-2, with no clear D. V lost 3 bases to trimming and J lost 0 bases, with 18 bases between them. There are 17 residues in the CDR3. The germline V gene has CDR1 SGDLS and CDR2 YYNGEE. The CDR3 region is CASSAYLGAVSNYGYTF. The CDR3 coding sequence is TGTGCCAGCAGCGCCTATTTGGGAGCGGTCTCTAACTATGGCTACACCTTC.

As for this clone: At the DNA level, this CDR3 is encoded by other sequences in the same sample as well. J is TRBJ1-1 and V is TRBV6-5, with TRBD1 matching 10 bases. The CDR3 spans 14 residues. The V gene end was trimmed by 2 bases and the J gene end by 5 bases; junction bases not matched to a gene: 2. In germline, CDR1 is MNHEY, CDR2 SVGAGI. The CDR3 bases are TGTGCCAGCAGTTACGGGACAGGGGCGACTGAAGCTTTCTTT. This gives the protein CASSYGTGATEAFF.

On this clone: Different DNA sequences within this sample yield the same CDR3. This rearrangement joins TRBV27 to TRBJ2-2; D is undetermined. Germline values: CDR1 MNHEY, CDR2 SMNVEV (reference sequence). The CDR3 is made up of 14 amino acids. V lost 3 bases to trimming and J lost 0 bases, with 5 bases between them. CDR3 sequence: CASSFGTNTGELFF. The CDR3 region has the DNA TGTGCCAGCAGTTTCGGAACGAACACCGGGGAGCTGTTTTTT.

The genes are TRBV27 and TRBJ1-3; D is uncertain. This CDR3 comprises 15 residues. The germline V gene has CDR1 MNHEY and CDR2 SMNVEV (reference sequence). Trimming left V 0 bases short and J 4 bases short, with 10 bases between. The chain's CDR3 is CASSLSLGLGNTIYF. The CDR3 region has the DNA TGTGCCAGCAGTTTATCTTTGGGGTTAGGAAACACCATATATTTT.

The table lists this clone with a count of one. The CDR3 reads CAVAAEANTGELFF. For the CDR3, the DNA is TGTGCCGTTGCCGCGGAAGCGAACACCGGGGAGCTGTTTTTT. The chain has TRBV10-3 and TRBJ2-2; no firm D call. CDR1 and CDR2 (germline): ENHRY, SYGVKD. V lost 11 bases, J lost 0 bases, and 13 bases lay in between. The CDR3 covers 14 residues.

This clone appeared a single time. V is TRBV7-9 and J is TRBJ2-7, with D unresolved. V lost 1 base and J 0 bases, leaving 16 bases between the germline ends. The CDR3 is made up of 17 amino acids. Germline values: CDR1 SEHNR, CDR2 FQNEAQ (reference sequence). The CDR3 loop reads CASSLGSREFSSYEQYF. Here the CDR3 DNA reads TGTGCCAGCAGCTTAGGCAGCCGAGAGTTTAGCTCCTACGAGCAGTACTTC.

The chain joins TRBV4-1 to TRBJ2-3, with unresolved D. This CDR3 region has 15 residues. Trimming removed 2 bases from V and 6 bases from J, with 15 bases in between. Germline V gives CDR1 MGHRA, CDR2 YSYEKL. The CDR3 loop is CASSQSPGDRDTQYF. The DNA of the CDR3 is TGCGCCAGCAGCCAATCCCCAGGCGATCGGGATACGCAGTATTTT.

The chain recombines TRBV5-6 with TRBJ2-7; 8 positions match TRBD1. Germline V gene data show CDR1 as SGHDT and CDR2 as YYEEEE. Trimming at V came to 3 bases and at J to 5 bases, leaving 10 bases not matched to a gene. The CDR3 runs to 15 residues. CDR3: CASSWQGTGFDEQYF. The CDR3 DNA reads TGTGCCAGCAGCTGGCAGGGGACAGGCTTTGACGAGCAGTACTTC. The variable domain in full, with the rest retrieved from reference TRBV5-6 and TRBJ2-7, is DAGVTQSPTHLIKTRGQQVTLRCSPKSGHDTVSWYQQALGQGPQFIFQYYEEEERQRGNFPDRFSGHQFPNYSSELNVNALLLGDSALYLCASSWQGTGFDEQYFGPGTRLTVT.

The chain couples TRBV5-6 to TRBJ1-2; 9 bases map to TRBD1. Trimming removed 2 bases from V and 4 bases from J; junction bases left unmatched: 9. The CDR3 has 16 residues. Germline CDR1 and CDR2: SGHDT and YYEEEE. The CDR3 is CASSFWGQGLSYGYTF. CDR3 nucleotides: TGTGCCAGCAGCTTTTGGGGACAGGGTCTTTCCTATGGCTACACCTTC.

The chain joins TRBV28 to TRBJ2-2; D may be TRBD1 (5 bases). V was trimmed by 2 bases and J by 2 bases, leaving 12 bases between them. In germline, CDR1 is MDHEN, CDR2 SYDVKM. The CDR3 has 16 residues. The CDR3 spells CASSLPGPINTGELFF. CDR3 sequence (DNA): TGTGCCAGCAGTTTACCAGGGCCAATTAACACCGGGGAGCTGTTTTTT.

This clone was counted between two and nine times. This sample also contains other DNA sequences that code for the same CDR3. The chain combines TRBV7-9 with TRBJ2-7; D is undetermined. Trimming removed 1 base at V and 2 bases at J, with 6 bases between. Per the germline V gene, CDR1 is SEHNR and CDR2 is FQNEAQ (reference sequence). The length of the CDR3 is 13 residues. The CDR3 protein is CASSLGGTYEQYF. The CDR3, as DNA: TGTGCCAGCAGCTTAGGTGGGACCTACGAGCAGTACTTC. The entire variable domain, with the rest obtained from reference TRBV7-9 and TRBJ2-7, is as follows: DTGVSQNPRHKITKRGQNVTFRCDPISEHNRLYWYRQTLGQGPEFLTYFQNEAQLEKSRLLSDRFSAERPKGSFSTLEIQRTEQGDSAMYLCASSLGGTYEQYFGPGTRLTVT.